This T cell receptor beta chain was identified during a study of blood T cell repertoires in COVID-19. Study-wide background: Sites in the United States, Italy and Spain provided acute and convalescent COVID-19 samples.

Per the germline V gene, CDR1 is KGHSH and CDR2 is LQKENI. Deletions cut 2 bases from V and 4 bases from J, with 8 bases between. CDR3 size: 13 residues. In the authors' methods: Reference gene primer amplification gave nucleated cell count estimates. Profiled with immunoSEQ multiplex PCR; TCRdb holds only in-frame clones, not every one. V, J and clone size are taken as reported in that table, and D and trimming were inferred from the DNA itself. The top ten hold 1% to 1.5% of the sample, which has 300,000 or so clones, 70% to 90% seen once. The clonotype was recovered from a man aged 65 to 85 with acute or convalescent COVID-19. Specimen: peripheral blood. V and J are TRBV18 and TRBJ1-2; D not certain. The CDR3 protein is CASSPAEGYGYTF. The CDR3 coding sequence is TGTGCCAGCTCACCAGCGGAGGGCTATGGCTACACCTTC. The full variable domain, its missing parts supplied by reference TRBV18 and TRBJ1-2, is NAGVMQNPRHLVRRRGQEARLRCSPMKGHSHVYWYRQLPEEGLKFMVYLQKENIIDESGMPKERFSAEFPKEGPSILRIQQVVRGDSAAYFCASSPAEGYGYTFGSGTRLTVV.